This note documents a single T cell receptor (beta chain) sequence. Its antigen remains unknown. J gave up 3 bases and V 5 bases, and 6 bases lay outside the gene matches. CDR3 length: 15 residues. The germline V gene encodes CDR1 MNHEY and CDR2 SVGEGT. These data belong to a study of T cell repertoires in cytomegalovirus infection. TCRdb redid the calling of the reads with MiXCR, one entry per CDR3 protein. Of tens of thousands of distinct CDR3 sequences in the sample, around 27% were seen once. This chain joins TRBV6-2 or TRBV6-3 and TRBJ1-1; the match to TRBD1 covers 10 bases. This clonotype was obtained from a human donor in good health (CMV status not recorded). Some clones in this sample may be carry-over from other donors' samples. The sequenced sample was CD8+ T cells from cultured PBMCs, obtained from culture after CMV antigen stimulation. CDR3 amino acids: CASSPDRGQDTEAFF. DNA of the CDR3: TGTGCCAGCAGTCCCGACAGGGGGCAGGACACTGAAGCTTTCTTT.